Reported below is one T cell receptor beta chain. These data originate in a study of blood T cell repertoires in COVID-19. Measured with immunoSEQ multiplex PCR; TCRdb has only the in-frame clones, and not every one. This table has 73,000 or so clones, roughly 84% appearing once. After removal of 6 bases from V and 7 bases from J, the junction contained 7 bases not matched to a gene. CDR3 size: 15 residues. Looked up from germline, CDR1 is LNHDA and CDR2 is SQIVND (reference sequence). The chain carries TRBV19 and TRBJ1-4, with 11 bases matching TRBD1. The specimen was peripheral blood. The TCR was taken from an older woman with acute or convalescent COVID-19. CDR3 bases: TGTGCCAGTAGCTACTCCGGGACAGGGGGTGAAAAACTGTTTTTT. Encoded protein: CASSYSGTGGEKLFF.